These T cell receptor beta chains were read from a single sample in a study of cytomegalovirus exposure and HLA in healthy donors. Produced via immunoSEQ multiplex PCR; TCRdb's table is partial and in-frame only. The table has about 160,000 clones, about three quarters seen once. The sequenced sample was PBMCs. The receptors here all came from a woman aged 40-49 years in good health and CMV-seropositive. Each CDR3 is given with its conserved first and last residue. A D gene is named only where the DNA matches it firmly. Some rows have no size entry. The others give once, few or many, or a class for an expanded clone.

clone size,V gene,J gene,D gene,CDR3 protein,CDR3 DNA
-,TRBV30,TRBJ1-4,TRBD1,CAWSDRGKEVEKLFF,TGTGCCTGGAGTGACAGGGGGAAGGAGGTTGAAAAACTGTTTTTT
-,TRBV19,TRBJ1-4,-,CVSNNDVTEKLFF,TGTGTCAGTAACAATGATGTGACAGAAAAACTGTTTTTT
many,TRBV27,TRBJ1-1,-,CASRKRHNRDPMNTEAFF,TGTGCCAGCCGCAAGAGACATAACAGGGACCCAATGAACACTGAAGCTTTCTTT
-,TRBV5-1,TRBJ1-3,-,CASSFATPTGSAGNTIYF,TGCGCCAGCAGCTTCGCAACACCCACAGGGTCGGCTGGAAACACCATATATTTT
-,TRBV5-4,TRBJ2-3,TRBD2,CASSLPLSGGGTDTQYF,TGTGCCAGCAGCCTGCCCCTTAGCGGGGGTGGGACAGATACGCAGTATTTT
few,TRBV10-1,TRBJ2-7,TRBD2,CASSSGGAYEQYF,TGCGCCAGCAGCAGCGGGGGGGCCTACGAGCAGTACTTC
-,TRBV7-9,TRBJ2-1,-,CASSLGAQGQFF,TGTGCCAGCAGCTTAGGGGCCCAGGGGCAGTTCTTC
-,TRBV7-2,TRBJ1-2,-,CASSAYMGEGYGYTF,TGTGCCAGCAGCGCTTACATGGGGGAGGGCTATGGCTACACCTTC
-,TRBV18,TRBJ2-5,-,CASSPRAGQETQYF,TGTGCCAGCTCACCAAGGGCGGGACAAGAGACCCAGTACTTC
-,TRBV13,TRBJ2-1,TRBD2,CASSKGGYDEQFF,TGTGCCAGCAGCAAGGGAGGGTATGATGAGCAGTTCTTC
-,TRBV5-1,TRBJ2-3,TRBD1,CASSWQGAGGTDTQYF,TGCGCCAGCAGCTGGCAGGGGGCAGGCGGCACAGATACGCAGTATTTT
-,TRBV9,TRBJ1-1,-,CASSARGRGTEAFF,TGTGCCAGCAGCGCACGCGGTCGGGGCACTGAAGCTTTCTTT
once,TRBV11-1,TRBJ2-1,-,CASSLVLDGEQFF,TGTGCCAGCAGCTTAGTCCTAGATGGTGAGCAGTTCTTC
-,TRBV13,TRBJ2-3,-,CASSLVLPGGPTDTQYF,TGTGCCAGCAGCTTAGTGCTCCCCGGGGGACCGACAGATACGCAGTATTTT
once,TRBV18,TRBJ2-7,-,CASSPTRGSEQYF,TGTGCCAGCTCACCGACCAGGGGCAGCGAGCAGTACTTC
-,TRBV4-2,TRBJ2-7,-,CASSQDGLAYEQYF,TGTGCCAGCAGCCAAGATGGCCTAGCCTACGAGCAGTACTTC
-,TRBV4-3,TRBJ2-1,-,CASSGRGSNEQFF,TGCGCCAGCAGTGGAAGGGGTTCTAATGAGCAGTTCTTC
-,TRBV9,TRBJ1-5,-,CASSVGQDNQPQHF,TGTGCCAGCAGCGTAGGACAGGACAATCAGCCCCAGCATTTT
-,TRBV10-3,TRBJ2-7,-,CATYDRLTYEQYF,TGTGCCACTTATGACAGGCTGACCTACGAGCAGTACTTC
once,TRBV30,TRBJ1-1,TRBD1,CAWKVGGQGSGAFF,TGTGCCTGGAAGGTTGGTGGACAGGGGAGCGGAGCTTTCTTT
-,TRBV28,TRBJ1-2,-,CASSSSYGYTF,-
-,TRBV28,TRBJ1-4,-,CASTGREKLFF,TGTGCCTCTACAGGGCGGGAAAAACTGTTTTTT